This section outlines one T cell receptor beta chain sequence together with its context. The target antigen is unknown. The data were taken from a study of metastatic and nonmetastatic thyroid tumors. For the study at large: Blood and tumor or nodule tissue repertoires from malignant and benign thyroid patients were compared. Study-wide results and limits: It was reported that TCR beta diversity was significantly higher in malignant thyroid tumors than benign nodules, in blood and tumor.

Each patient went into thyroid surgery without having received any treatment. Source study methods: Clinicopathological groups differed in CDR3, with these differences serving to build a distant-metastasis classifier for papillary thyroid cancer. TCRdb used MiXCR to call clones anew from the PCR reads. TCRdb, rather than the study authors, made the V and J calls. The sample gives roughly 30,000 clones, around 3.9% of which show up once; less than 3.5% is in the top ten. In germline, CDR1 is SGHAT, CDR2 FQDESV (reference sequence). V was pared by 1 base and J by 9 bases, with 16 bases between. This CDR3 comprises 15 residues.

The specimen sequenced was blood. The TCR sequence derives from a male donor with papillary thyroid cancer or a benign thyroid nodule (not recorded which). Some clones in this sample may be carry-over from other donors' samples. This chain connects TRBV11-1 to TRBJ1-5; D ambiguous. Here the CDR3 DNA reads TGTGCCAGCAGCTTAGACAGCGGAGGTAAAGGGCCCCAGCATTTT. Translation gives CASSLDSGGKGPQHF.